This note documents a single T cell receptor beta chain sequence. The repertoire was sequenced with immunoSEQ multiplex PCR; TCRdb's copy has only in-frame clones and lacks some. The sample yields some 410,000 clones, over 75% seen once. The CDR3 consists of 14 residues. V dropped 5 bases and J dropped 3; count of bases not matched to a gene: 4. Per germline, CDR1 SGHTA and CDR2 FQGNSA. The data derive from a study of control samples from healthy donors and cancer patients. This chain joins TRBV7-2 and TRBJ2-7; 10 bases map to TRBD2. Sequencing used PBMCs. The sequence was obtained from a man in his forties with head and neck cancer. For the CDR3, the DNA is TGTGCCAGCAGCCCTAGCGGGGGAATCTACGAGCAGTACTTC. It codes for CASSPSGGIYEQYF.